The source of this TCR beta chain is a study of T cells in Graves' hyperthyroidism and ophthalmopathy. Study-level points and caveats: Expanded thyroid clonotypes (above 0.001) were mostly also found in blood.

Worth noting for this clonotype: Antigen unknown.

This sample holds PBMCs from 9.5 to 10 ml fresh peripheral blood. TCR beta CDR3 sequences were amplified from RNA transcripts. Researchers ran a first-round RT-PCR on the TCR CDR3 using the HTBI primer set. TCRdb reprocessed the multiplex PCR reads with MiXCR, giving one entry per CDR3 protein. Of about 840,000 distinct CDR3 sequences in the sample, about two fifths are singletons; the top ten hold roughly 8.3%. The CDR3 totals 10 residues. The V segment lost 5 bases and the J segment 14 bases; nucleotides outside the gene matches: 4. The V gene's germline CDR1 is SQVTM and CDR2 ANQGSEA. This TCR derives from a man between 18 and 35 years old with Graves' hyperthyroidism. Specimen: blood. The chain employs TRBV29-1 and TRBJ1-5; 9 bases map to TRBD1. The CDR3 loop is CSVTGQGEHF. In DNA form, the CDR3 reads TGCAGCGTTACGGGACAGGGCGAGCATTTT.